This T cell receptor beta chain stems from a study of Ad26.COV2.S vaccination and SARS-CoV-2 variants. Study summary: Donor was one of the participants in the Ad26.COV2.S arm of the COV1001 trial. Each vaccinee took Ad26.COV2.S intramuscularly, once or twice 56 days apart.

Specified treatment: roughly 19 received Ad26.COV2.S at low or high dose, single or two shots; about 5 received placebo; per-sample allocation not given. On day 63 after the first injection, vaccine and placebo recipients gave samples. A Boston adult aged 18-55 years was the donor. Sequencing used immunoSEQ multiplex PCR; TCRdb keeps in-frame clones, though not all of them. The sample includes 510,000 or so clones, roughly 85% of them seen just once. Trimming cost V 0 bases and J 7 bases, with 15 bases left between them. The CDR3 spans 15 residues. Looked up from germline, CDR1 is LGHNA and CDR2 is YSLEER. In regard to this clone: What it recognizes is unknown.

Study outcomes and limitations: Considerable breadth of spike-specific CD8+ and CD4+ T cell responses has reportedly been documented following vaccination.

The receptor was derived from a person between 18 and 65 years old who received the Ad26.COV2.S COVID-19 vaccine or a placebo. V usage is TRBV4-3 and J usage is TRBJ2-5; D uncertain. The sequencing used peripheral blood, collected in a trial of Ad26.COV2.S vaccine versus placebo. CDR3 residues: CASSQDMYSLATQYF. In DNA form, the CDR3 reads TGCGCCAGCAGCCAAGATATGTACAGCTTAGCGACCCAGTACTTC.